The 24 T cell receptor beta chains given below trace back to one sample, sequenced in a study of PD-L1 blockade in urothelial cancer. Time point noted: pretreatment peripheral blood. Produced via immunoSEQ multiplex PCR; TCRdb's table is partial and in-frame only. The sample lists about 43,000 clones; around 80% were seen once. Sequenced material: PBMCs, taken around atezolizumab (anti-PD-L1) treatment. These receptors were obtained from a man in his 60s with urothelial cancer.

The chain combines TRBV19 with TRBJ2-3, with 8 positions matching TRBD2. Looked up from germline, CDR1 is LNHDA and CDR2 is SQIVND (reference sequence). After removal of 8 bases from V and 4 bases from J, the junction contained 5 bases not matched to a gene. This CDR3 has 13 amino acids. CDR3 in amino acids: CASRSGSADTQYF. CDR3 nucleotides: TGTGCCAGTCGCAGCGGGAGCGCAGATACGCAGTATTTT.

Ten or more counts support this clone. V gene TRBV7-8 combines with J gene TRBJ2-7, with D unresolved. V lost 2 bases and J 2 bases, leaving 13 bases between the germline ends. There are 15 residues in the CDR3. CDR1 and CDR2 from the germline V gene are SGHVS and FQNEAQ. Here the CDR3 DNA reads TGTGCCAGCAGCTTAAATTTCGCCCTAACCTACGAGCAGTACTTC. Amino acids: CASSLNFALTYEQYF.

The chain joins TRBV10-3 to TRBJ2-2; D is perhaps TRBD1 (6 bases). The germline V gene encodes CDR1 ENHRY and CDR2 SYGVKD. Between the trimmed V and J ends, which lost 5 bases and 6 bases, there was a span of 16 bases. The CDR3 is 15 residues long. The CDR3 nucleotides read TGTGCCATCAGTTACGACAGGCTGGGGTCCGGGGAGCTGTTTTTT. Translating gives CAISYDRLGSGELFF.

The chain carries TRBV4-1 and TRBJ2-7, with 7 bases aligning to TRBD2. The V gene's germline CDR1 is MGHRA and CDR2 YSYEKL. The ends lost 1 base at V and 6 bases at J; junction bases unmatched: 6. The CDR3 has 14 amino acids. This CDR3 reads CASSQGEGLAEQYF. CDR3 DNA: TGCGCCAGCAGCCAAGGGGAGGGTCTTGCCGAGCAGTACTTC.

The V gene is TRBV7-2, the J gene TRBJ2-1; 10 positions agree with TRBD1. Germline assignment: CDR1 SGHTA and CDR2 FQGNSA. Trimming at V came to 5 bases and at J to 7 bases, leaving 8 bases not matched to a gene. The CDR3 spans 15 residues. The CDR3 region has the DNA TGTGCCAGCAGCCTAGGGACAGGGGAGGTAAATGAGCAGTTCTTC. Translation: CASSLGTGEVNEQFF. The complete variable domain, with remaining parts taken from reference TRBV7-2 and TRBJ2-1, reads GAGVSQSPSNKVTEKGKDVELRCDPISGHTALYWYRQSLGQGLEFLIYFQGNSAPDKSGLPSDRFSAERTGGSVSTLTIQRTQQEDSAVYLCASSLGTGEVNEQFFGPGTRLTVL.

The chain links TRBV7-2 to TRBJ2-7, with a tentative D call TRBD2 (6 bases). There are 16 residues in the CDR3. Germline-derived CDR1 and CDR2 are SGHTA and FQGNSA. V was pared by 5 bases and J by 0 bases, with 17 bases between. The CDR3 loop reads CASSRAASASSYEQYF. CDR3 in DNA: TGTGCCAGCAGCAGGGCGGCTAGCGCGAGCTCCTACGAGCAGTACTTC.

This chain joins TRBV19 and TRBJ2-2, with 11 bases that match TRBD2. Germline V gene data show CDR1 as LNHDA and CDR2 as SQIVND (reference sequence). The CDR3 has 17 residues. V trimming: 3 bases; J trimming: 6 bases; junction bases outside the gene matches: 9. As DNA, the CDR3 is TGTGCCAGTAGTATTGGCCTAGCGGGGGGAGGGGCCGGGGAGCTGTTTTTT. It yields the protein CASSIGLAGGGAGELFF.

The chain has TRBV7-8 and TRBJ1-3, with D unresolved. The CDR3 has 15 amino acids. Germline V gene data show CDR1 as SGHVS and CDR2 as FQNEAQ. V dropped 1 base and J dropped 3 bases, with 10 bases sitting between them. CDR3: CASSLVGGGGNTIYF. The CDR3 DNA sequence: TGTGCCAGCAGCTTAGTTGGAGGAGGTGGAAACACCATATATTTT.

This chain links TRBV5-4 with TRBJ1-6; 11 bases fit TRBD1. CDR3 length equals 15 residues. Germline trimming cut 3 bases from V and 7 bases from J; bases unmatched to any gene: 3. The germline gives CDR1 SGHNT, CDR2 YYREEE (reference sequence). The CDR3: CASSSGDRGNSPLHF. CDR3 DNA: TGTGCCAGCAGCTCGGGGGACAGGGGGAATTCACCCCTCCACTTT.

V usage is TRBV6-5 and J usage is TRBJ1-2, with a weak D call TRBD1 (5 bases). This CDR3 has 16 residues. The ends were cut back, 0 bases at V and 3 bases at J, with 14 bases in the middle. The V gene's germline CDR1 is MNHEY and CDR2 SVGAGI. CDR3 DNA: TGTGCCAGCAGTTACTCCCCAGGGTATTTGGACTATGGCTACACCTTC. Translation gives CASSYSPGYLDYGYTF.

The chain combines TRBV5-6 with TRBJ2-7; D gene uncertain. Trimming pared 3 bases from V and 4 bases from J, leaving 17 bases between. The germline CDR1 and CDR2 sequences are SGHDT and YYEEEE. The CDR3 has 15 amino acids. The CDR3 is CASSSRLAALYEQYF. As DNA, the CDR3 is TGTGCCAGCAGCTCCCGGCTGGCAGCGCTATACGAGCAGTACTTC.

The rearrangement joins TRBV2 to TRBJ2-3; weak D call: TRBD1 (5 bases). The ends were cut back, 6 bases at V and 0 bases at J, with 10 bases in the middle. Germline lookup yields CDR1 SNHLY and CDR2 FYNNEI. This CDR3 contains 14 residues. The CDR3 DNA reads TGTGCCAGCAGGGACGACAGCAGCACAGATACGCAGTATTTT. Amino acids: CASRDDSSTDTQYF. The complete variable domain, with remaining parts taken from reference TRBV2 and TRBJ2-3, reads EPEVTQTPSHQVTQMGQEVILRCVPISNHLYFYWYRQILGQKVEFLVSFYNNEISEKSEIFDDQFSVERPDGSNFTLKIRSTKLEDSAMYFCASRDDSSTDTQYFGPGTRLTVL.

The rearrangement joins TRBV5-1 to TRBJ1-1, with 8 bases fitting TRBD1. The trim removed 0 bases at V and 6 bases at J, leaving 4 bases unmatched. The germline CDR1 and CDR2 sequences are SGHRS and YFSETQ. The CDR3 has 14 residues. CDR3: CASSLETGGAEAFF. CDR3 nucleotide sequence: TGCGCCAGCAGCTTGGAAACAGGGGGGGCTGAAGCTTTCTTT.

This chain links TRBV28 with TRBJ1-1, with 10 bases matching TRBD1. V lost 2 bases and J lost 6; bases outside the gene matches: 15. In germline, CDR1 is MDHEN, CDR2 SYDVKM. The CDR3 loop spans 18 amino acids. The CDR3 DNA reads TGTGCCAGCAGTTTACCGCCCGGGACAGGGGTTTACGTAGCTGAAGCTTTCTTT. Its protein product is CASSLPPGTGVYVAEAFF.

J is TRBJ2-1 and V is TRBV4-3; D might be TRBD2 (6 bases). Germline V gene sequence: CDR1 LGHNA, CDR2 YSLEER. CDR3 length: 15 amino acids. V lost 3 bases, J lost 4 bases, and 13 bases lay in between. As DNA, the CDR3 is TGCGCCAGCAGCCATGAGGAGGGTGCATACAATGAGCAGTTCTTC. It yields the protein CASSHEEGAYNEQFF.

This clone occurred a few times. The chain carries TRBV7-2 and TRBJ2-2; 9 bases align to TRBD1. Unmatched junction bases numbered 4, after V lost 5 bases and J lost 3 bases. The CDR3 has 15 amino acids. Germline V gene data show CDR1 as SGHTA and CDR2 as FQGNSA. CDR3 protein: CASSPGTGYTGELFF. CDR3 sequence (DNA): TGTGCCAGCAGCCCGGGGACAGGGTACACCGGGGAGCTGTTTTTT.

This chain uses TRBV5-1 with TRBJ1-6; 8 nucleotides line up with TRBD1. The CDR3 loop spans 17 amino acids. Germline V gene data show CDR1 as SGHRS and CDR2 as YFSETQ. V lost 0 bases, J lost 5 bases, and 7 bases stayed unmatched. The CDR3 reads CASSLDGQGENNSPLHF. The CDR3 DNA is TGCGCCAGCAGCTTGGATGGACAGGGAGAAAATAATTCACCCCTCCACTTT.

The chain links TRBV7-8 to TRBJ2-3; 14 positions agree with TRBD2. After removal of 5 bases from V and 8 bases from J, the junction contained 3 bases not matched to a gene. In germline, CDR1 is SGHVS, CDR2 FQNEAQ. The CDR3 is 14 amino acids. The CDR3 bases are TGTGCCAGCAGCCCCGGGACTAGCGGGAGTACGCAGTATTTT. Translation: CASSPGTSGSTQYF.

This clone has a single count. V is TRBV15 and J is TRBJ1-5; a possible D gene is TRBD1 (6 bases). The CDR3 extends over 16 amino acids. CDR1 and CDR2 (germline): LNHNV, YYDKDF (reference sequence). Trimming took off 5 bases at V and 0 bases at J, with 14 bases between the two ends. This CDR3 reads CATSGQQGRSNQPQHF. As DNA, the CDR3 is TGTGCCACCAGCGGACAACAGGGCCGTAGCAATCAGCCCCAGCATTTT.

The table lists this clone with a count of one. This chain links TRBV6-5 with TRBJ2-1, with D possibly TRBD2 on 5 matching bases. CDR1 and CDR2 (germline): MNHEY, SVGAGI. This CDR3 has 15 residues. The ends were cut back, 0 bases at V and 9 bases at J, with 15 bases in the middle. Here the CDR3 reads CASSYSVAQSGEQFF. The CDR3 DNA reads TGTGCCAGCAGTTACTCGGTTGCCCAAAGCGGTGAGCAGTTCTTC.

This chain links TRBV19 with TRBJ2-7, with 9 bases that match TRBD2. The germline V gene has CDR1 LNHDA and CDR2 SQIVND (reference sequence). The V and J ends lost 9 bases and 3 bases, in that order; junction bases with no gene match: 9. This CDR3 region has 14 residues. The DNA for the CDR3 is TGTGCCAGCGGGCCTAGCGGGGATTACTACGAGCAGTACTTC. Translation gives CASGPSGDYYEQYF.

The CDR3 DNA reads as TGCGCCAGCAGCTTGGGGCGGGATCAGCCCCAGCATTTT. It codes for CASSLGRDQPQHF. The J gene is TRBJ1-5, the V gene TRBV5-1; the D is unclear. This CDR3 has 13 residues. CDR1 is SGHRS and CDR2 is YFSETQ in the germline V gene. V was trimmed by 0 bases and J by 5 bases, leaving 6 bases between them.

This sequence joins TRBV5-1 and TRBJ2-7, with 7 nucleotides matching TRBD1. Unmatched junction bases numbered 6, after V lost 4 bases and J lost 2 bases. Looked up from germline, CDR1 is SGHRS and CDR2 is YFSETQ. This CDR3 is built from 14 residues. CDR3 sequence reads: CASSPTTGAYEQYF. The CDR3 nucleotides read TGCGCCAGCAGCCCAACTACAGGGGCCTACGAGCAGTACTTC.

This clone was seen only once. V is TRBV5-6 and J is TRBJ2-1; TRBD1 might be the D (5 bases). There are 15 residues in the CDR3. In germline, CDR1 is SGHDT, CDR2 YYEEEE. V shed 2 bases and J shed 1 base, with 10 bases lying between them. In nucleotides, the CDR3 is TGTGCCAGCAGCTTCTACAGGCCGTCCTACAATGAGCAGTTCTTC. Residues: CASSFYRPSYNEQFF.